This entry lists 26 T cell receptor beta chains sequenced from one sample in a study of neurological immune-mediated disorders. Time point in this sample: longitudinal time-point 1 (baseline). From the 5' RACE reads, TCRdb called clonotypes with MiXCR, one entry per CDR3 protein. This sample has tens of thousands of distinct CDR3 sequences, with 3% to 3.5% found just once. The material sequenced was PBMCs. Source of these receptors: a woman aged 60-75 years with multiple sclerosis.

This clonotype was detected ten times or more. V is TRBV20-1 and J is TRBJ2-4; 7 nucleotides align to TRBD2. Germline V gene lookup returns CDR1 DFQATT and CDR2 SNEGSKA (reference sequence). V was pared by 6 bases and J by 8 bases, with 7 bases of the junction left unmatched. This CDR3 has 12 residues. The CDR3 here is CSAGPGGDIQYF. DNA of the CDR3: TGCAGTGCGGGTCCTGGGGGGGACATTCAGTACTTC.

This clonotype was observed many times. V gene TRBV6-6 combines with J gene TRBJ2-3; no firm D call. Trimming left V 2 bases short and J 2 bases short, with 14 bases between. The CDR3 length is 16 residues. The germline V gene encodes CDR1 MNHNY and CDR2 SVGAGI (reference sequence). The CDR3 loop is CASSYDVETNTDTQYF. The CDR3 DNA reads TGTGCCAGCAGTTACGATGTGGAGACCAACACAGATACGCAGTATTTT.

Remarks on this clonotype: This sequence may be a read error, since a much larger clone differs from it by one base. The chain combines TRBV28 with TRBJ2-1, with D perhaps matching TRBD1 (6 bases). The CDR3 extends over 13 amino acids. The germline V gene encodes CDR1 MDHEN and CDR2 SYDVKM. V was shortened by 5 bases and J by 7 bases, with 12 bases between the two germline ends. The CDR3 nucleotides read TGTGCCAGCAGTAACATTCAGGGGAATGAGCAGTTCTTC. Residues: CASSNIQGNEQFF.

At least ten counts were recorded for this clonotype. The J gene is TRBJ2-1, the V gene TRBV5-6; weak D call: TRBD1 (6 bases). The CDR3 extends over 14 amino acids. V was shortened by 3 bases and J by 7 bases, with 14 bases between the two germline ends. Germline V CDR1 and CDR2: SGHDT, YYEEEE. Here the CDR3 DNA reads TGTGCCAGCAGCTCGACAGGAGCGAGTAATGAGCAGTTCTTC. The encoded protein is CASSSTGASNEQFF.

Details on this clonotype: No conserved phenylalanine or tryptophan ends this CDR3, so it is likely a read error. The limits of the CDR3 on the DNA are not certain, so only TCRdb's listed CDR3 is given. This chain links TRBV21-1 with TRBJ2-7; the table calls TRBD2, which could not be checked here. TRBV21-1 is a listed pseudogene. Both ends counted, the CDR3 spans 15 residues. The CDR3 is CASSKQDCPYYEQYL.

This clonotype was seen at least ten times. V gene TRBV12-3 or TRBV12-4 combines with J gene TRBJ2-7; D is perhaps TRBD1 (5 bases). V lost 1 base and J lost 2, with 6 bases in between. The CDR3 runs to 13 residues. CDR3 DNA sequence: TGTGCCAGCAGTTTAGGACAGACCTACGAGCAGTACTTC. Its protein is CASSLGQTYEQYF.

In this sample, this clonotype turned up many times. DNA of the CDR3: TGCGCCAGCAGCTCTGACTACGAGCAGTACTTC. Translated, it gives CASSSDYEQYF. The rearrangement joins TRBV5-1 to TRBJ2-7; D uncertain. The length of the CDR3 is 11 residues. Germline CDR1 SGHRS, CDR2 YFSETQ. Trimming left V 3 bases short and J 3 bases short, with 4 bases between.

This clonotype was recorded at least ten times. The J gene is TRBJ2-1, the V gene TRBV20-1; 14 bases are shared with TRBD2. The V segment lost 5 bases and the J segment 0 bases; nucleotides outside the gene matches: 6. Germline CDR1 reads DFQATT; CDR2 reads SNEGSKA (reference sequence). The CDR3 sequence is 17 residues long. The CDR3: CSALRTSGGPSYNEQFF. The CDR3 bases are TGCAGTGCTCTACGGACTAGCGGGGGGCCCTCCTACAATGAGCAGTTCTTC.

A word on this clonotype: With a much larger clone just one base away, this may be a read error. CDR3 sequence (DNA): TGCGACAGCAGTACAGGGTATACTGAAGCTTTCTTT. It translates to CDSSTGYTEAFF. The genes are TRBV5-1 and TRBJ1-1; D is perhaps TRBD1 (6 bases). Germline-derived CDR1 and CDR2 are SGHRS and YFSETQ. This CDR3 is 12 amino acids long.

The table lists this clonotype with many counts. This chain uses TRBV20-1 with TRBJ1-5, with TRBD1 matching 11 bases. The CDR3 extends over 14 amino acids. Trimming at V came to 5 bases and at J to 6 bases, leaving 6 bases not matched to a gene. Germline CDR1 DFQATT, CDR2 SNEGSKA (reference sequence). This CDR3 reads CSAPSGQGGQPQHF. CDR3 sequence (DNA): TGCAGTGCTCCTTCGGGACAGGGGGGTCAGCCCCAGCATTTT.

This clonotype has a count of ten or more. The chain combines TRBV5-6 with TRBJ2-7, with TRBD1 matching 7 bases. The CDR3 totals 16 residues. CDR1 and CDR2 from the germline V gene are SGHDT and YYEEEE. The ends lost 1 base at V and 0 bases at J; junction bases unmatched: 7. CDR3 in DNA: TGTGCCAGCAGCTTGTGGGGACAGCTGTACTCCTACGAGCAGTACTTC. Translation: CASSLWGQLYSYEQYF.

This clonotype was counted at least ten times. The CDR3 sequence is CASRKRPGGADMNTEAFF. The CDR3 bases are TGCGCCAGCAGAAAGAGACCCGGTGGGGCAGACATGAACACTGAAGCTTTCTTT. The rearrangement uses TRBV5-1 and TRBJ1-1, with D possibly TRBD1 on 5 matching bases. This CDR3 is built from 18 residues. The ends were cut back, 5 bases at V and 0 bases at J, with 23 bases in the middle. Germline lookup yields CDR1 SGHRS and CDR2 YFSETQ.

This clonotype was seen at least ten times. CDR3 sequence (DNA): TGTGCCACCAGCGCGGGGCAGGGGATGAATCAGCCCCAGCATTTT. Residues: CATSAGQGMNQPQHF. The V and J genes are TRBV15 and TRBJ1-5, with D possibly TRBD1 on 6 matching bases. The V end lost 5 bases, the J end lost 4 bases, and 15 bases lay between the germline ends. CDR3 length equals 15 residues. Germline V gene lookup returns CDR1 LNHNV and CDR2 YYDKDF (reference sequence). The full variable domain, completed using reference TRBV15 and TRBJ1-5, is DAMVIQNPRYQVTQFGKPVTLSCSQTLNHNVMYWYQQKSSQAPKLLFHYYDKDFNNEADTPDNFQSRRPNTSFCFLDIRSPGLGDTAMYLCATSAGQGMNQPQHFGDGTRLSIL.

Ten or more counts support this clonotype. The genes are TRBV11-2 and TRBJ2-7; no reliable D call. With 5 bases removed from V and 4 bases from J, the gap between germline ends came to 15 bases. The CDR3 contains 14 residues. Germline V gene lookup returns CDR1 SGHAT and CDR2 FQNNGV. As DNA, the CDR3 is TGTGCCAGCAGCCCGCTTTACCGGGCGTACGAGCAGTACTTC. Translated: CASSPLYRAYEQYF.

This clonotype showed up many times. The J gene is TRBJ1-6, the V gene TRBV3-1, with TRBD1 matching 8 bases. Per the germline V gene, CDR1 is LGHDT and CDR2 is YNNKEL (reference sequence). The CDR3 runs 14 residues. V lost 4 bases and J lost 7; bases outside the gene matches: 3. CDR3 protein: CASSPRTGNSPLHF. In DNA form, the CDR3 reads TGTGCCAGCAGCCCCAGGACAGGGAATTCACCCCTCCACTTT.

This clonotype occurred many times. One end of the junction is discordant with germline, which a read error may explain. J is TRBJ1-6 and V is TRBV20-1, with TRBD1 identical over 9 bases. The CDR3 loop spans 16 amino acids. CDR1 DFQATT and CDR2 SNEGSKA come from the germline V gene (reference sequence). CDR3 coding DNA: TGCAGTGCTACGGACAGGGGAGTAACCTATAATTCAACCCTCAACTTT. This encodes CSATDRGVTYNSTLNF.

This clonotype showed up many times. The chain recombines TRBV20-1 with TRBJ1-4; maybe TRBD1 (5 bases). The CDR3 has 18 residues. The germline V and J ends were trimmed by 1 base and 0 bases, with 18 bases remaining between them. CDR1 DFQATT and CDR2 SNEGSKA come from the germline V gene (reference sequence). The CDR3 here is CSARVRGSLPTTNEKLFF. Written as DNA, the CDR3 is TGCAGTGCTAGAGTACGGGGGTCCCTTCCCACAACTAATGAAAAACTGTTTTTT.

There are many counts of this clonotype. V usage is TRBV7-2 and J usage is TRBJ1-5; D not certain. CDR3 length equals 14 residues. Germline CDR1 reads SGHTA; CDR2 reads FQGNSA. Trimming cost V 5 bases and J 5 bases, with 13 bases left between them. CDR3 DNA sequence: TGTGCCAGCAGCGTAATGGAGAGGGATCAGCCCCAGCATTTT. It is translated as CASSVMERDQPQHF.

There are many counts of this clonotype. The gene calls are TRBV20-1 and TRBJ1-1, with TRBD1 matching over 7 bases. CDR3 size: 11 residues. Germline V CDR1 and CDR2: DFQATT, SNEGSKA (reference sequence). DNA for the CDR3: TGCTCAGGGGGAGGGGACACTGAAGCTTTCTTT. This encodes CSGGGDTEAFF.

This clonotype was recorded many times. The chain joins TRBV20-1 to TRBJ2-5; a possible D gene is TRBD1 (6 bases). Germline CDR1 DFQATT, CDR2 SNEGSKA (reference sequence). The germline V and J ends were trimmed by 2 bases and 2 bases, with 9 bases remaining between them. The CDR3 contains 13 residues. The CDR3 bases are TGCAGTGCTAGATTTGGACAGCAAGAGACCCAGTACTTC. Protein product: CSARFGQQETQYF.

The genes are TRBV20-1 and TRBJ1-3; 9 nucleotides agree with TRBD1. The junction had 13 bases not matched to a gene; V was cut back by 5 bases and J by 8 bases. The CDR3 loop spans 15 amino acids. Germline lookup yields CDR1 DFQATT and CDR2 SNEGSKA (reference sequence). The CDR3 spells CSAVPTGGGRDTIYF. Written as DNA, the CDR3 is TGCAGTGCTGTTCCGACAGGGGGTGGGCGGGACACCATATATTTT.

This clonotype appeared many times. V usage is TRBV9 and J usage is TRBJ2-7; D unresolved. The CDR3 has 16 residues. Germline V gene lookup returns CDR1 SGDLS and CDR2 YYNGEE. The V end lost 0 bases, the J end lost 2 bases, and 15 bases lay between the germline ends. The CDR3 loop reads CASSVDGLRNTYEQYF. The CDR3 nucleotides read TGTGCCAGCAGCGTAGACGGGCTCCGCAACACCTACGAGCAGTACTTC.

In its sample, this clonotype was seen many times. The chain uses TRBV3-1 and TRBJ2-7; D call uncertain. The CDR3 totals 14 residues. V lost 0 bases, J lost 6 bases, and 12 bases lay in between. Germline values: CDR1 LGHDT, CDR2 YNNKEL (reference sequence). CDR3: CASSQDGIISEQYF. CDR3 nucleotides: TGTGCCAGCAGCCAAGATGGCATCATATCCGAGCAGTACTTC.

This clonotype was seen many times. The chain combines TRBV20-1 with TRBJ2-7; the match to TRBD1 covers 7 bases. The CDR3 spans 14 residues. The germline gives CDR1 DFQATT, CDR2 SNEGSKA (reference sequence). V gave up 7 bases and J gave up 5 bases; unmatched junction bases: 14. CDR3 coding DNA: TGCAGTGACCTCCATCCCGACAGGGAAAACGAGCAGTACTTC. The encoded protein is CSDLHPDRENEQYF.

Worth noting for this clonotype: A much larger clone differs by one base, so this may be a read error. The rearrangement uses TRBV20-1 and TRBJ2-7, with 10 bases aligning to TRBD1. Germline values: CDR1 DFQATT, CDR2 SNEGSKA (reference sequence). Trimming cost V 5 bases and J 7 bases; bases outside gene matches: 8. CDR3 length: 13 residues. The CDR3 is CSADSGTGEEQYF. The CDR3 nucleotides read TGCAGTGCTGACTCCGGGACAGGGGAAGAGCAGTACTTC.

This clonotype was recorded many times. This chain connects TRBV5-1 to TRBJ1-6; the match to TRBD1 covers 9 bases. Germline lookup yields CDR1 SGHRS and CDR2 YFSETQ. With V trimmed by 0 bases and J by 9 bases, 7 bases remained unmatched. CDR3 size: 16 residues. The CDR3: CASSLAQGQGSSPLHF. The CDR3, as DNA: TGCGCCAGCAGCTTGGCCCAGGGACAGGGTTCTTCACCCCTCCACTTT.